Below, 28 T cell receptor beta chains from the same sample are listed, as sequenced in a study of identical twins. MiXCR was run by TCRdb on the 5' RACE reads, yielding one entry per CDR3 protein. Of roughly 770,000 distinct CDR3 sequences listed, around a sixth are singletons. The same sample was also studied in work on T cells expressing NK-cell markers.

The source material was PBMCs. The receptors stem from a woman aged 18 to 35 in good health.

This chain connects TRBV29-1 to TRBJ1-1; D call uncertain. This CDR3 region has 11 residues. V was shortened by 4 bases and J by 3 bases, with 6 bases between the two germline ends. Germline loops: CDR1 SQVTM, CDR2 ANQGSEA. CDR3 residues: CSVARDTEAFF. CDR3 in DNA: TGCAGCGTTGCGAGAGACACTGAAGCTTTCTTT.

Concerning this clonotype itself: One end of the junction varies from germline; a read error may be responsible. This rearrangement joins TRBV5-1 to TRBJ2-1, with 10 bases fitting TRBD1. The length of the CDR3 is 14 residues. Germline loops: CDR1 SGHRS, CDR2 YFSETQ. Written as DNA, the CDR3 is TGCGCCAGCAGCACGGGACAGGGGTTGATGTTTCACCTCTTC. Translation gives CASSTGQGLMFHLF.

This clonotype was observed a handful of times. The rearrangement uses TRBV7-2 and TRBJ1-3; D unresolved. Germline values: CDR1 SGHTA, CDR2 FQGNSA. CDR3 size: 16 residues. V was cut by 0 bases and J by 0 bases, with 9 bases left in between. The CDR3 loop reads CASSLAWGVSGNTIYF. The CDR3 region has the DNA TGTGCCAGCAGCTTAGCTTGGGGAGTCTCTGGAAACACCATATATTTT.

This clonotype was seen more than once but under ten times. The V call is TRBV7-9, the J call TRBJ1-2; D is ambiguous. CDR1 and CDR2 (germline): SEHNR, FQNEAQ (reference sequence). The CDR3 sequence is 12 residues long. V lost 11 bases and J 10 bases, leaving 20 bases between the germline ends. The CDR3: CAGGLRNYNYTF. The CDR3 DNA sequence: TGTGCCGGCGGCTTAAGGAACTACAACTACACCTTC.

This clonotype has only a few counts. The chain joins TRBV7-2 to TRBJ2-3; weak D call: TRBD2 (5 bases). The CDR3 totals 15 residues. Germline V CDR1 and CDR2: SGHTA, FQGNSA. V was cut by 2 bases and J by 4 bases, with 13 bases left in between. The CDR3 loop reads CASSLILAVADTQYF. The CDR3, as DNA: TGTGCCAGCAGCTTAATCCTAGCCGTCGCAGATACGCAGTATTTT.

This clonotype was detected a few times. The chain links TRBV7-7 to TRBJ2-1; 7 bases line up with TRBD2. The germline V gene has CDR1 SSHAT and CDR2 FNYEAQ (reference sequence). The junction had 5 bases not matched to a gene; V was cut back by 2 bases and J by 10 bases. This CDR3 region has 13 residues. The CDR3 reads CASSLSGAGEQFF. The DNA of the CDR3 is TGTGCCAGCAGCTTAAGCGGGGCGGGAGAGCAGTTCTTC.

This clonotype was counted a few times. The chain has TRBV5-1 and TRBJ1-2, with no clear D. V dropped 4 bases and J dropped 5 bases, with 18 bases sitting between them. Germline V gives CDR1 SGHRS, CDR2 YFSETQ. The CDR3 runs 15 residues. The CDR3 bases are TGCGCCAGCAGCCACTACCCTGAGCAGACTTATGGCTACACCTTC. Its translation: CASSHYPEQTYGYTF.

CDR3 DNA: TGTGCCAGCAGTACTGGAGCCACAGATACGCAGTATTTT. This codes for CASSTGATDTQYF. The chain combines TRBV5-6 with TRBJ2-3; D gene uncertain. The germline V and J ends were trimmed by 5 bases and 2 bases, with 9 bases remaining between them. This CDR3 has 13 residues. The germline CDR1 and CDR2 sequences are SGHDT and YYEEEE.

This clonotype was seen only a few times. The chain is built from TRBV12-3 or TRBV12-4 and TRBJ2-3, with 7 bases identical to TRBD2. The CDR3 contains 14 residues. J lost 4 bases, V lost 1 base, and 2 bases had no gene match. CDR3 region: CASSLGGSSDTQYF. DNA for the CDR3: TGTGCCAGCAGTTTAGGCGGGAGCTCAGATACGCAGTATTTT.

This clonotype was observed a handful of times. V usage is TRBV18 and J usage is TRBJ1-6; D gene uncertain. Deletions cut 5 bases from V and 7 bases from J, with 12 bases between. Germline V gene data show CDR1 as KGHSH and CDR2 as LQKENI. This CDR3 has 14 amino acids. For the CDR3, the DNA is TGTGCCAGCTCATCGGACGGGAAGAATTCACCCCTCCACTTT. Translated: CASSSDGKNSPLHF.

The table lists this clonotype with a few counts. The rearrangement links TRBV9 to TRBJ2-1; 10 bases line up with TRBD2. CDR3 length: 15 residues. Germline-derived CDR1 and CDR2 are SGDLS and YYNGEE. Trimming removed 0 bases from V and 8 bases from J; junction bases left unmatched: 5. The CDR3 loop is CASSVGASGRYEQFF. The CDR3 DNA reads as TGTGCCAGCAGCGTAGGCGCTAGCGGGAGATATGAGCAGTTCTTC.

The chain recombines TRBV12-3 or TRBV12-4 with TRBJ2-3; D is possibly TRBD1 (5 bases). This CDR3 is built from 15 residues. V lost 6 bases to trimming and J lost 4 bases, with 17 bases between them. CDR3 amino acids: CASRADWAGPDTQYF. Here the CDR3 DNA reads TGTGCCAGCAGGGCAGACTGGGCAGGGCCAGATACGCAGTATTTT.

This clonotype was picked up a small number of times. Its ends do not fully match the called genes, so a read error is possible. The chain couples TRBV12-3 or TRBV12-4 to TRBJ1-5; no clear D. This CDR3 is built from 15 residues. The CDR3 spells CASRRGSGSSQPQHF. The CDR3 nucleotides read TGTGCCAGCAGGAGAGGCTCGGGAAGCAGTCAGCCCCAGCATTTT.

The chain employs TRBV27 and TRBJ2-1; 13 bases match TRBD2. This CDR3 is built from 14 residues. The J segment lost 9 bases and the V segment lost 5 bases, leaving 4 bases of the junction unmatched. CDR1 MNHEY and CDR2 SMNVEV come from the germline V gene (reference sequence). The CDR3 DNA reads as TGTGCCAGCAGTCAACTAGCGGGGGGGGGTGAGCAGTTCTTC. Translated, it gives CASSQLAGGGEQFF.

V and J are TRBV5-5 and TRBJ2-3, with D possibly matching TRBD2 (6 bases). Germline CDR1 reads SGHKS; CDR2 reads YYEKEE (reference sequence). The CDR3 totals 14 residues. Trimming stripped 5 bases from V and 9 bases from J, with 19 bases between. DNA of the CDR3: TGTGCCAGCAGTGCCGGGACTCCCTATGAAACGCAGTATTTT. This codes for CASSAGTPYETQYF.

There are a few counts of this clonotype. V is TRBV29-1 and J is TRBJ1-1; 10 nucleotides line up with TRBD1. From germline, CDR1 is SQVTM and CDR2 ANQGSEA. V shed 8 bases and J 8 bases; nucleotides not matched to a gene: 8. This CDR3 has 12 amino acids. CDR3 bases: TGCAGCTCGCAGACAGGGGGCACAGAAGCTTTCTTT. This translates into CSSQTGGTEAFF.

This clonotype was counted between two and nine times. V usage is TRBV12-3 or TRBV12-4 and J usage is TRBJ2-2, with 10 nucleotides matching TRBD1. With 6 bases clipped from V and 2 bases from J, the junction kept 3 bases outside the gene matches. This CDR3 comprises 15 residues. CDR3 sequence (DNA): TGTGCCAGCAGGGGACAGGGGACTAACACCGGGGAGCTGTTTTTT. Protein product: CASRGQGTNTGELFF.

This chain joins TRBV20-1 and TRBJ1-4; D uncertain. CDR1 and CDR2 (germline): DFQATT, SNEGSKA (reference sequence). V gave up 6 bases and J gave up 7 bases, with 9 bases separating them. The CDR3 is made up of 11 amino acids. CDR3 protein: CSAAPGEKLFF. In nucleotides, the CDR3 is TGCAGTGCAGCCCCAGGTGAAAAACTGTTTTTT.

This clonotype was seen a handful of times. The V gene is TRBV18, the J gene TRBJ2-7; possibly TRBD2 for D (5 bases). The germline CDR1 and CDR2 sequences are KGHSH and LQKENI. The CDR3 contains 14 residues. Trimming removed 2 bases from V and 5 bases from J, with 13 bases in between. The CDR3 reads CASSPLGLPDEQYF. The CDR3, as DNA: TGTGCCAGCTCACCATTAGGACTCCCAGACGAGCAGTACTTC.

This clonotype turned up a few times. The CDR3 protein is CAVGSSLNTGELFF. DNA of the CDR3: TGTGCCGTGGGTAGCAGCCTTAACACCGGGGAGCTGTTTTTT. The gene calls are TRBV10-3 and TRBJ2-2; D call uncertain. Germline CDR1 reads ENHRY; CDR2 reads SYGVKD. Trimming cost V 11 bases and J 2 bases, with 15 bases left between them. CDR3 length: 14 amino acids.

The table lists this clonotype with a few counts. The genes are TRBV18 and TRBJ2-1, with 11 bases lining up with TRBD1. V trimming: 4 bases; J trimming: 6 bases; junction bases outside the gene matches: 11. The CDR3 loop spans 17 amino acids. Per the germline V gene, CDR1 is KGHSH and CDR2 is LQKENI. The CDR3 nucleotides read TGTGCCAGCTCACTGACTGACCGGGACAGGGGGTCCAATGAGCAGTTCTTC. It encodes CASSLTDRDRGSNEQFF.

This clonotype has at least ten counts. The chain uses TRBV12-3 or TRBV12-4 and TRBJ2-5; D is ambiguous. With 5 bases removed from V and 0 bases from J, the gap between germline ends came to 7 bases. The CDR3 is 13 residues long. The CDR3 sequence is CASSDTDQETQYF. For the CDR3, the DNA is TGTGCCAGCAGTGACACAGACCAAGAGACCCAGTACTTC.

J is TRBJ1-5 and V is TRBV10-3; 8 bases match TRBD1. With 0 bases clipped from V and 7 bases from J, the junction kept 8 bases outside the gene matches. Germline CDR1 reads ENHRY; CDR2 reads SYGVKD. CDR3 length equals 16 residues. CDR3 nucleotide sequence: TGTGCCATCAGTGAGTCTGCAGGACAGGGTGGGCAGCCCCAGCATTTT. It encodes CAISESAGQGGQPQHF.

The chain couples TRBV7-9 to TRBJ2-1; 8 bases are shared with TRBD2. The CDR3 sequence is 16 residues long. J lost 1 base, V lost 5 bases, and 7 bases had no gene match. Germline-derived CDR1 and CDR2 are SEHNR and FQNEAQ (reference sequence). The CDR3 protein is CASSSKTSGSYNEQFF. The CDR3 DNA reads as TGTGCCAGCAGCAGCAAAACTAGCGGTTCCTACAATGAGCAGTTCTTC.

This clonotype occurred many times. The chain uses TRBV12-3 or TRBV12-4 and TRBJ1-6; maybe TRBD1 (6 bases). The germline V and J ends were trimmed by 6 bases and 9 bases, with 15 bases remaining between them. The CDR3 spans 14 residues. CDR3 bases: TGTGCCAGCAGCTCAGGGGAGTTTAGTTCACCCCTCCACTTT. It translates to CASSSGEFSSPLHF.

The chain links TRBV3-1 to TRBJ2-3; TRBD2 aligns across 7 bases. Germline-derived CDR1 and CDR2 are LGHDT and YNNKEL (reference sequence). J lost 2 bases, V lost 1 base, and 18 bases had no gene match. CDR3 length equals 20 residues. The CDR3 loop is CASSQVVSPGLTVNTDTQYF. The CDR3 coding sequence is TGTGCCAGCAGCCAAGTCGTCAGCCCGGGACTAACCGTTAACACAGATACGCAGTATTTT.

The CDR3, as DNA: TGCGCCAGCAGCTTGTTTCTCTCGGGCACTGAAGCTTTCTTT. Its protein is CASSLFLSGTEAFF. J is TRBJ1-1 and V is TRBV5-1; D ambiguous. Germline assignment: CDR1 SGHRS and CDR2 YFSETQ. V was cut by 1 base and J by 4 bases, with 11 bases left in between. CDR3 size: 14 residues.

This clonotype was seen a handful of times. The chain couples TRBV20-1 to TRBJ2-1, with 14 bases fitting TRBD2. Germline V CDR1 and CDR2: DFQATT, SNEGSKA (reference sequence). The CDR3 loop spans 18 amino acids. V was clipped by 6 bases and J by 3 bases; unmatched bases: 13. CDR3 in DNA: TGCAGTGCCCGCCAACGGGGACTAGCGGGAGTGGGCTACAATGAGCAGTTCTTC. It translates to CSARQRGLAGVGYNEQFF.